This T cell receptor (beta chain) was identified during a study of shared clonotypes between healthy human individuals. TCRdb keeps only in-frame clones here, not all; method: immunoSEQ multiplex PCR. There are under 850,000 clones in the sample; 80% to 95% occur only once, and under 30% lies in the top ten. Naive CD8 cells lacked CD45RO and underwent positive selection for CCR7, leaving out terminally differentiated effector memory CD45RA+ cells. Every donor, a Caucasian adult, lived in Nashville, Tennessee. The material sequenced was naive CD8+ T cells sorted from blood. The receptor was derived from a young man in good health.

The CDR3 here is CASSTSGRVYNEQFF. The CDR3 coding sequence is TGTGCCAGCAGCACTAGCGGGAGGGTCTACAATGAGCAGTTCTTC. The chain is built from TRBV7-8 and TRBJ2-1, with 13 bases identical to TRBD2. The germline V gene encodes CDR1 SGHVS and CDR2 FQNEAQ. CDR3 size: 15 residues. V shed 5 bases and J 3 bases; nucleotides not matched to a gene: 1.